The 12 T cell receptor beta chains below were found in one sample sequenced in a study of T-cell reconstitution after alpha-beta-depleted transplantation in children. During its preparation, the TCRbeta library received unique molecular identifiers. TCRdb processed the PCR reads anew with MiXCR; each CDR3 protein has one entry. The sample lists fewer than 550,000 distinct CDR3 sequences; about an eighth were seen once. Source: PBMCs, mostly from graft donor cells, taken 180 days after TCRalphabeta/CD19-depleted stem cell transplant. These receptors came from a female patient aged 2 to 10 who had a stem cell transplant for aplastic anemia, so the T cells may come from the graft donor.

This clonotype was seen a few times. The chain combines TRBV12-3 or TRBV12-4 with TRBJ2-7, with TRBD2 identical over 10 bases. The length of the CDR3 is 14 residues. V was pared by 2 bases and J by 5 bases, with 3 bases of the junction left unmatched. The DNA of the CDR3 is TGTGCCAGCAGTTTATCTAGCGGGAGCCACGAGCAGTACTTC. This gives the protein CASSLSSGSHEQYF.

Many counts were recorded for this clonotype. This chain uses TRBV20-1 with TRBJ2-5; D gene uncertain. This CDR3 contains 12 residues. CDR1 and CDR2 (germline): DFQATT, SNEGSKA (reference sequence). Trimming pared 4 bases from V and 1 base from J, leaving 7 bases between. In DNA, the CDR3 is TGCAGTGCTAATGCCTGCCAAGAGACCCAGTACTTC. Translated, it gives CSANACQETQYF.

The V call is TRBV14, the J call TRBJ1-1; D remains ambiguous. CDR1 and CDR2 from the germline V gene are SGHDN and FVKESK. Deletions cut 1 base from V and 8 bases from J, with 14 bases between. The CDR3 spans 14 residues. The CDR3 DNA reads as TGTGCCAGCAGCCAAGGGTACATTTACAGCGAAGCTTTCTTT. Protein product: CASSQGYIYSEAFF. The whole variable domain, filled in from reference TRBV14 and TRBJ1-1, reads EAGVTQFPSHSVIEKGQTVTLRCDPISGHDNLYWYRRVMGKEIKFLLHFVKESKQDESGMPNNRFLAERTGGTYSTLKVQPAELEDSGVYFCASSQGYIYSEAFFGQGTRLTVV.

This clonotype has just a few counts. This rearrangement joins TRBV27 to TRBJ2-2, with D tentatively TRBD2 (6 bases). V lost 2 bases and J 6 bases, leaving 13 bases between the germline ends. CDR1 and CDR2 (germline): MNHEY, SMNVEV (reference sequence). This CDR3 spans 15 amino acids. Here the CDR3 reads CASSLGLAQSGELFF. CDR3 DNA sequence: TGTGCCAGCAGTTTAGGCCTAGCGCAATCCGGGGAGCTGTTTTTT.

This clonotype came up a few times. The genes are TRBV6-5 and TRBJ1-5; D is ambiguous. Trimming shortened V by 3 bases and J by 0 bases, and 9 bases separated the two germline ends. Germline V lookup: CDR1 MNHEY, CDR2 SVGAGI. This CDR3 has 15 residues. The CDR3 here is CASSYPQNSNQPQHF. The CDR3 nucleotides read TGTGCCAGCAGTTATCCCCAGAATAGCAATCAGCCCCAGCATTTT.

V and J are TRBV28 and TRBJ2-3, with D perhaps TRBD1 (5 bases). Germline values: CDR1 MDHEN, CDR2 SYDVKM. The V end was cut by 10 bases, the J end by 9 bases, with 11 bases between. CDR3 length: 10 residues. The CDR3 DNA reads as TGTGCCACCCTACAGGAGACGCAGTATTTT. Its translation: CATLQETQYF.

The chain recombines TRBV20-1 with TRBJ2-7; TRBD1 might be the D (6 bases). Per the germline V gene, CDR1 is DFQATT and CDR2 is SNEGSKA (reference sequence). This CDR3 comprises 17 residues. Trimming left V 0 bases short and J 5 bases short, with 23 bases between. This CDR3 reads CSARDRYRTVAIHEQYF. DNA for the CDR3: TGCAGTGCTAGAGACCGATATCGGACAGTAGCTATCCACGAGCAGTACTTC.

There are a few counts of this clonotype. This CDR3 is CASSPVSGSSYNEQFF. CDR3 bases: TGTGCCAGCAGCCCAGTATCCGGGAGCTCCTACAATGAGCAGTTCTTC. The chain carries TRBV7-8 and TRBJ2-1, with D perhaps matching TRBD2 (6 bases). The CDR3 has 16 residues. V lost 5 bases and J 0 bases, leaving 14 bases between the germline ends. The germline gives CDR1 SGHVS, CDR2 FQNEAQ.

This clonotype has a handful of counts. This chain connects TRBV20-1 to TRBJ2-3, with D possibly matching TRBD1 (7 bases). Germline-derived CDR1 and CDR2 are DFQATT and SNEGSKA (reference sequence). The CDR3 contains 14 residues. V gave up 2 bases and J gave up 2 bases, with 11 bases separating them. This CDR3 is CSARSGGLTDTQYF. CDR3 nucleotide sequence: TGCAGTGCTAGATCAGGGGGACTCACAGATACGCAGTATTTT.

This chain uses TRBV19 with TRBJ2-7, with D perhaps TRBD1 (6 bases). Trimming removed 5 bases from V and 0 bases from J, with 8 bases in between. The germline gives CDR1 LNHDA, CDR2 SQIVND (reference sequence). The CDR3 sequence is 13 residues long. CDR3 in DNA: TGTGCCAGTAGTCAGGGGAACTCCTACGAGCAGTACGTC. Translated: CASSQGNSYEQYV.

CDR3 coding DNA: TGTGCCACCAGCAGAGACCGGGGATATAACACTGAAGCTTTCTTT. Its translation: CATSRDRGYNTEAFF. V is TRBV15 and J is TRBJ1-1; D is undetermined. The CDR3 covers 15 residues. Germline-derived CDR1 and CDR2 are LNHNV and YYDKDF (reference sequence). Deletions cut 0 bases from V and 2 bases from J, with 10 bases between.

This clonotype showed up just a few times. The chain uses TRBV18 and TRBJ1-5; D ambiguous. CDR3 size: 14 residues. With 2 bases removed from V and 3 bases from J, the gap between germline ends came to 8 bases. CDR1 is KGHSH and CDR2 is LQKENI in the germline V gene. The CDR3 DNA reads TGTGCCAGCTCACCAGCCAGTACCAATCAGCCCCAGCATTTT. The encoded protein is CASSPASTNQPQHF.